A selection of T cell receptor beta chains follows, all from one sample in a study of beta chain features in type 1 diabetes. Measured with immunoSEQ multiplex PCR; TCRdb has only the in-frame clones, and not every one. The table includes about 700,000 clones, roughly 12% detected once. The material sequenced was naive CD4+ T cells from blood. These receptors all come from a man between 18 and 35 years old with type 1 diabetes. Each CDR3 is given with its conserved first and last residue. The D gene is left open where the match is weak.

CDR3 protein	V gene	J gene	D gene
CASSFPDQETQYF	TRBV5-1	TRBJ2-5	-
CASSLGEFYGYTF	TRBV7-9	TRBJ1-2	-
CASSLDLSTDTQYF	TRBV11-2	TRBJ2-3	-
CASSLDQGGHNEQFF	TRBV7-2	TRBJ2-1	-
CSVENRGTKNIQYF	TRBV29-1	TRBJ2-4	TRBD1
CSVKWENSYEQYF	TRBV29-1	TRBJ2-7	-
CASSLVGTGNTIYF	TRBV7-2	TRBJ1-3	-
CASSDPNEKLFF	TRBV6-4	TRBJ1-4	-
CASSPKGSGYNEQFF	TRBV9	TRBJ2-1	-
CASSLSSPTNEKLFF	TRBV7-9	TRBJ1-4	-
CASSLDGYEQYF	TRBV5-1	TRBJ2-7	-